This T cell receptor (beta chain) was documented in a study of blood T cell repertoires in COVID-19. Study information: From T cells, B-cell-depleted T cells, or PBMCs came the material, which was cDNA or gDNA.

In the study's own analysis: From reference gene primer amplification, estimates of nucleated cell counts were derived. Using immunoSEQ multiplex PCR, the repertoire was profiled, and TCRdb retains in-frame clones only, with some absent. For V, J and clone size, that table is used; D and trimming come from the DNA. There are 150,000 to 250,000 clones in the sample; around 82% occur only once, and 7.5% lies in the top ten. V gave up 9 bases and J gave up 0 bases, with 11 bases separating them. Germline values: CDR1 SEHNR, CDR2 FQNEAQ (reference sequence). This CDR3 has 13 residues. This clone was found a few times. Individuals aged 18 to 89 years were recruited from 24 US areas.

The J gene is TRBJ1-2, the V gene TRBV7-9; no definite D call. The receptor comes from a man aged 40-50 years who had recovered from COVID-19. The material sequenced was PBMCs or T cells enriched from blood (not recorded which). In nucleotides, the CDR3 is TGTGCCAGTAGTATAACTACTAACTATGGCTACACCTTC. Translation: CASSITTNYGYTF.